A selection of T cell receptor beta chains follows, all from one sample in a study of T cells after posttransplantation cyclophosphamide. Data came from immunoSEQ multiplex PCR; TCRdb stores just in-frame clones and leaves some out. The sample carries roughly 21,000 clones, around 98% recorded once. The source material was naive CD8+ T cells sorted from PBMCs. All receptors derive from a man aged 40-49 years in good health, CMV-negative, and a related stem cell transplant donor. The CDR3 runs from the conserved cysteine through the conserved F or W. The D gene is left open where the match is weak. Size values are once, few and many counts, or a class for expanded clones, and some rows have none.

size	V	J	D	CDR3	DNA
NA	TRBV4-1	TRBJ2-7	NA	CASSQRQSDEQYF	TGCGCCAGCAGCCAACGACAGTCAGATGAGCAGTACTTC
NA	TRBV10-3	TRBJ2-1	TRBD2	CAIRPLAGDDNEQFF	TGTGCCATCAGGCCACTAGCGGGAGATGACAATGAGCAGTTCTTC
NA	TRBV11-2	TRBJ2-1	TRBD2	CASSLDHGTSFYNEQFF	TGTGCCAGCAGCTTAGACCACGGGACTAGCTTTTACAATGAGCAGTTCTTC
once	TRBV18	TRBJ1-1	TRBD1	CASSPPDRRGPAMNTEAFF	TGTGCCAGCTCACCCCCGGATCGGAGGGGGCCTGCTATGAACACTGAAGCTTTCTTT
NA	TRBV19	TRBJ2-7	TRBD1	CASSAGTGGYEQYF	TGTGCCAGTAGTGCCGGGACAGGGGGCTACGAGCAGTACTTC
NA	TRBV27	TRBJ1-1	TRBD1	CASSFGTGGTEAFF	TGTGCCAGCAGTTTCGGGACAGGGGGCACTGAAGCTTTCTTT
NA	TRBV30	TRBJ2-1	TRBD2	CAWSLADYNEQFF	TGTGCCTGGTCACTAGCGGACTACAATGAGCAGTTCTTC
NA	TRBV9	TRBJ2-3	NA	CASSAWGKGTDTQYF	TGTGCCAGCAGCGCCTGGGGCAAGGGGACAGATACGCAGTATTTT
NA	TRBV5-8	TRBJ2-7	NA	CASSYSYEQYF	TGTGCCAGCAGTTATTCCTACGAGCAGTACTTC
NA	TRBV5-1	TRBJ2-7	TRBD1	CASSGGTGVTEQYF	TGCGCCAGCAGCGGAGGGACAGGGGTTACCGAGCAGTACTTC
NA	TRBV28	TRBJ2-7	TRBD2	CASSLSTGGSSYEQYF	TGTGCCAGCAGCCTCTCAACGGGGGGGAGCTCCTACGAGCAGTACTTC
NA	TRBV2	TRBJ2-7	TRBD2	CASSVASGSHEQYF	TGTGCCAGCAGTGTCGCTAGCGGGAGCCACGAGCAGTACTTC
once	TRBV10-3	TRBJ2-1	TRBD2	CAISEVAGGGNEQFF	TGTGCCATCAGTGAGGTAGCGGGAGGAGGGAATGAGCAGTTCTTC
few	TRBV6-5	TRBJ2-1	TRBD1	CASSYSMGQSNEQFF	TGTGCCAGCAGTTACTCGATGGGACAGAGCAATGAGCAGTTCTTC
NA	TRBV7-8	TRBJ2-1	TRBD1	CASSLVGQGVDEQFF	TGTGCCAGCAGCTTAGTGGGACAGGGGGTTGATGAGCAGTTCTTC
NA	TRBV11-2	TRBJ2-7	NA	CASSSRLRSARDEQYF	TGTGCCAGCAGCTCCCGGCTACGGAGCGCCAGGGACGAGCAGTACTTC
NA	TRBV5-5	TRBJ2-1	TRBD2	CASSFEVLGGRTNEQFF	TGTGCCAGCAGCTTTGAGGTATTGGGCGGGAGGACCAATGAGCAGTTCTTC
NA	TRBV7-6	TRBJ2-2	NA	CASSFGDSLYTGELFF	TGTGCCAGCAGCTTTGGGGACTCACTTTACACCGGGGAGCTGTTTTTT
NA	TRBV28	TRBJ2-1	NA	CASSSIDSHSTMTQFF	TGTGCCAGCAGTTCCATCGACAGCCACTCTACAATGACGCAGTTCTTC
NA	TRBV13	TRBJ2-6	TRBD1	CASRRQGPVSGANVLTF	TGTGCCAGCAGAAGACAGGGCCCCGTCTCTGGGGCCAACGTCCTGACTTTC
NA	TRBV9	TRBJ2-2	NA	CASSETRQGGGRPGELFF	TGTGCCAGCAGCGAGACCAGACAGGGTGGGGGGAGACCCGGGGAGCTGTTTTTT
NA	TRBV25-1	TRBJ1-2	NA	CASSEYIHYGYTF	TGTGCCAGCAGTGAATATATCCACTATGGCTACACCTTC
NA	TRBV27	TRBJ2-3	NA	CASSLFAGTDTQYF	TGTGCCAGCAGTCTTTTTGCGGGCACAGATACGCAGTATTTT
NA	TRBV6-5	TRBJ2-7	TRBD2	CASSYSREYEQYF	TGTGCCAGCAGTTACTCGCGGGAGTACGAGCAGTACTTC
NA	TRBV7-9	TRBJ2-3	TRBD2	CASRGLAADTQYF	TGTGCCAGCAGAGGACTAGCGGCAGATACGCAGTATTTT
NA	TRBV6-1	TRBJ1-1	NA	CASSDLSPDGFF	TGTGCCAGCAGTGATCTAAGTCCCGACGGGTTCTTT
NA	TRBV28	TRBJ2-6	NA	CASTQGWGSGANVLTF	TGTGCCAGCACCCAGGGATGGGGCTCTGGGGCCAACGTCCTGACTTTC
NA	TRBV19	TRBJ2-4	NA	CASSQLVVGNIQYF	TGTGCCAGTAGCCAACTTGTGGTCGGGAACATTCAGTACTTC
NA	TRBV30	TRBJ2-1	TRBD2	CAWSVWGGAEQFF	TGTGCCTGGAGTGTGTGGGGAGGGGCTGAGCAGTTCTTC
NA	TRBV29-1	TRBJ1-1	NA	CSVGTNSEAFF	TGCAGCGTTGGGACTAACAGTGAAGCTTTCTTT
NA	TRBV19	TRBJ2-1	TRBD2	CASSSGSSYNEQFF	TGTGCCAGTAGTAGCGGGAGCTCCTACAATGAGCAGTTCTTC
NA	TRBV27	TRBJ2-1	TRBD2	CASGLAGNNEQFF	TGTGCCAGCGGTCTAGCGGGGAACAATGAGCAGTTCTTC
NA	TRBV4-2	TRBJ2-1	NA	CASSQDSPSSSSYNEQFF	TGTGCCAGCAGCCAAGACTCCCCCTCCTCGAGCTCCTACAATGAGCAGTTCTTC
NA	TRBV19	TRBJ2-7	NA	CASSIGAGSEIYEQYF	TGTGCCAGTAGTATTGGCGCGGGGTCCGAAATTTACGAGCAGTACTTC
NA	TRBV4-1	TRBJ2-1	NA	CASSQDSLPGDEQFF	TGCGCCAGCAGCCAAGATAGCTTACCCGGCGATGAGCAGTTCTTC
NA	TRBV27	TRBJ2-5	TRBD2	CASSLGGGRRQETQYF	TGTGCCAGCAGTTTAGGGGGGGGGAGGCGACAAGAGACCCAGTACTTC
NA	TRBV28	TRBJ2-3	TRBD2	CASSSIYLSGKDTQYF	TGTGCCAGCAGTTCCATTTACCTGAGCGGGAAAGATACGCAGTATTTT
NA	TRBV7-9	TRBJ1-1	NA	CASSFPDRSTEAFF	TGTGCCAGCAGCTTTCCGGACAGATCCACTGAAGCTTTCTTT
NA	TRBV19	TRBJ2-5	NA	CASSTEGQAGETQYF	TGTGCCAGTAGTACCGAGGGACAAGCTGGAGAGACCCAGTACTTC
NA	TRBV27	TRBJ2-2	NA	CASSPGFGELFF	TGTGCCAGCAGCCCAGGGTTCGGGGAGCTGTTTTTT
once	TRBV29-1	TRBJ1-2	NA	CSVYHLLRAGDNYGYTF	TGCAGCGTTTACCATCTCCTGAGGGCAGGGGATAACTATGGCTACACCTTC
NA	TRBV7-9	TRBJ1-2	NA	CASSLVEGPESNYGYTF	TGTGCCAGCAGCTTAGTGGAGGGGCCAGAATCTAACTATGGCTACACCTTC
once	TRBV27	TRBJ2-1	TRBD2	CASSIAGGGDEQFF	TGTGCCAGCAGCATAGCGGGAGGTGGCGATGAGCAGTTCTTC
NA	TRBV6-5	TRBJ1-1	NA	CASSYSEGYTEAFF	TGTGCCAGCAGTTACTCGGAGGGTTACACTGAAGCTTTCTTT
NA	TRBV6-5	TRBJ1-2	NA	CASSYGQTDYGYTF	TGTGCCAGCAGTTACGGCCAGACTGACTATGGCTACACCTTC
NA	TRBV15	TRBJ1-4	NA	CATSRDLGSTNEKLFF	TGTGCCACCAGCAGAGATCTAGGCAGTACTAATGAAAAACTGTTTTTT
once	TRBV7-3	TRBJ2-1	TRBD2	CASSPFPGGPRFF	TGTGCCAGCAGCCCCTTCCCGGGAGGGCCGAGGTTCTTC